This paragraph reports one T cell receptor beta chain. Antigen: not known. The CDR3 runs to 15 residues. From germline, CDR1 is SEHNR and CDR2 FQNEAQ (reference sequence). V shed 1 base, J shed 0 bases, and the junction held 2 bases outside the gene matches. This sample was included in a study of identifying expanded T cells in peripheral blood. Data came from immunoSEQ multiplex PCR; TCRdb stores just in-frame clones and leaves some out. Of about 130,000 clones in the sample, less than 90% were seen once. Healthy donors had no documented immune events, such as infections, while sampled. Study-level points and caveats: Over about two and four weeks, about 15 and 19 clones changed, versus roughly 1.1 between replicates. Variance in clone template counts between two-week samples significantly increased with total template count across all healthy donors.

Sequences were obtained from blood. V usage is TRBV7-9 and J usage is TRBJ1-1, with 7 positions matching TRBD1. This receptor was identified in a person between 18 and 69 years old in good health. The CDR3 loop reads CASSLGGQMNTEAFF. The CDR3 region has the DNA TGTGCCAGCAGCTTAGGGGGACAGATGAACACTGAAGCTTTCTTT.